Each of the 16 T cell receptor beta chains below was sequenced from the same sample in a study of cytomegalovirus exposure and HLA in healthy donors. PCR was performed using 60 Vbeta and 13 Jbeta primers. Sequencing used immunoSEQ multiplex PCR; TCRdb keeps in-frame clones, though not all of them. The data hold about 190,000 clones, with roughly four fifths observed a single time. The sample comprised PBMCs. The receptors shown here come from a young woman in good health and CMV-seropositive.

This clone has only a few counts. This rearrangement joins TRBV14 to TRBJ1-4, with 9 bases fitting TRBD1. The CDR3 is made up of 18 amino acids. In germline, CDR1 is SGHDN, CDR2 FVKESK. The V and J ends lost 0 bases and 8 bases, in that order; junction bases with no gene match: 13. For the CDR3, the DNA is TGTGCCAGCAGCCAAGATACAAATCCGGGACAGGGAGGAGAAAAACTGTTTTTT. Protein product: CASSQDTNPGQGGEKLFF.

The chain employs TRBV5-4 and TRBJ1-2; possibly TRBD1 for D (6 bases). V lost 0 bases and J 10 bases, leaving 13 bases between the germline ends. The length of the CDR3 is 13 residues. Germline V gives CDR1 SGHNT, CDR2 YYREEE (reference sequence). CDR3 sequence: CASSLVTGQVYTF. As DNA, the CDR3 is TGTGCCAGCAGCTTGGTAACAGGGCAAGTCTACACCTTC.

This chain joins TRBV27 and TRBJ1-5; no definite D call. Trimming removed 5 bases at V and 1 base at J, with 3 bases between. The V gene's germline CDR1 is MNHEY and CDR2 SMNVEV (reference sequence). The CDR3 length is 12 residues. The CDR3 coding sequence is TGTGCCAGCAGTCGGAGCAATCAGCCCCAGCATTTT. Translated, it gives CASSRSNQPQHF.

This clone was recorded a few times. This chain joins TRBV14 and TRBJ2-3; 7 nucleotides line up with TRBD2. The junction had 6 bases not matched to a gene; V was cut back by 3 bases and J by 0 bases. Per the germline V gene, CDR1 is SGHDN and CDR2 is FVKESK. The CDR3 contains 16 residues. The CDR3: CASSQGGRGSTDTQYF. The DNA of the CDR3 is TGTGCCAGCAGCCAGGGCGGGAGAGGTAGCACAGATACGCAGTATTTT.

The V and J genes are TRBV27 and TRBJ2-1; 9 bases line up with TRBD2. From germline, CDR1 is MNHEY and CDR2 SMNVEV (reference sequence). This CDR3 has 16 amino acids. Trimming at V came to 5 bases and at J to 9 bases, leaving 14 bases not matched to a gene. The CDR3 region is CASSPQGREGRSEQFF. The CDR3 region has the DNA TGTGCCAGCAGTCCCCAGGGGCGGGAGGGCCGAAGTGAGCAGTTCTTC.

This sequence joins TRBV27 and TRBJ1-1; D is possibly TRBD1 (6 bases). The germline CDR1 and CDR2 sequences are MNHEY and SMNVEV (reference sequence). V was cut by 2 bases and J by 5 bases, with 12 bases left in between. This CDR3 region has 14 residues. CDR3 coding DNA: TGTGCCAGCAGTTTAAGGAAAAGGGGGACTGAAGCTTTCTTT. Its protein product is CASSLRKRGTEAFF.

The rearrangement links TRBV5-1 to TRBJ1-1, with 9 bases identical to TRBD1. The CDR3 runs 15 residues. Germline V gene lookup returns CDR1 SGHRS and CDR2 YFSETQ. V lost 3 bases, J lost 3 bases, and 6 bases stayed unmatched. This chain's CDR3 is CASSSTGGKDTEAFF. CDR3 coding DNA: TGCGCCAGCAGCTCGACAGGGGGAAAGGACACTGAAGCTTTCTTT.

The rearrangement links TRBV9 to TRBJ2-3, with TRBD2 matching over 7 bases. The CDR3 is 15 residues long. The germline gives CDR1 SGDLS, CDR2 YYNGEE. The V segment lost 3 bases and the J segment 2 bases; nucleotides outside the gene matches: 6. The CDR3 loop is CASSAALAITDTQYF. The CDR3 DNA is TGTGCCAGCAGCGCAGCACTAGCGATCACAGATACGCAGTATTTT.

This chain links TRBV5-5 with TRBJ1-3; 8 bases fit TRBD1. The CDR3 runs to 15 residues. V gave up 0 bases and J gave up 2 bases; unmatched junction bases: 1. The germline CDR1 and CDR2 sequences are SGHKS and YYEKEE (reference sequence). As DNA, the CDR3 is TGTGCCAGCAGCTTGGAGGACAGGGCTGGAAACACCATATATTTT. Protein sequence: CASSLEDRAGNTIYF.

As to this clone: At one end the junction does not follow the germline gene, possibly because of a read error. The CDR3 loop reads CSSSVDTDSGANVLTF. CDR3 sequence (DNA): TGTTCCAGCAGCGTCGACACCGACTCTGGGGCCAACGTCCTGACTTTC. This rearrangement joins TRBV7-9 to TRBJ2-6, with unresolved D. CDR1 and CDR2 from the germline V gene are SEHNR and FQNEAQ (reference sequence). CDR3 size: 16 residues.

The chain recombines TRBV4-1 with TRBJ2-5; D is perhaps TRBD2 (6 bases). This CDR3 has 13 amino acids. Germline V CDR1 and CDR2: MGHRA, YSYEKL. V dropped 3 bases and J dropped 5 bases, with 10 bases sitting between them. CDR3 residues: CASSQTRGETQYF. In DNA, the CDR3 is TGCGCCAGCAGCCAGACCCGGGGGGAGACCCAGTACTTC.

This clone turned up a few times. The chain links TRBV6-4 to TRBJ2-7; 10 nucleotides match TRBD2. After removal of 3 bases from V and 7 bases from J, the junction contained 6 bases not matched to a gene. Germline loops: CDR1 MRHNA, CDR2 SNTAGT. The CDR3 contains 14 residues. CDR3 protein: CASSEAGGSGEQYF. The DNA for the CDR3 is TGTGCCAGCAGTGAAGCGGGAGGGAGTGGGGAGCAGTACTTC.

The gene calls are TRBV11-2 and TRBJ2-1, with D possibly matching TRBD2 (6 bases). Germline loops: CDR1 SGHAT, CDR2 FQNNGV. V shed 5 bases and J shed 4 bases, with 18 bases lying between them. The CDR3 has 16 amino acids. CDR3 sequence (DNA): TGTGCCAGCAGCGTCGGACCCGGGACTGGGTACAATGAGCAGTTCTTC. Amino acid sequence: CASSVGPGTGYNEQFF. The whole variable domain, remainder taken from reference TRBV11-2 and TRBJ2-1, is EAGVAQSPRYKIIEKRQSVAFWCNPISGHATLYWYQQILGQGPKLLIQFQNNGVVDDSQLPKDRFSAERLKGVDSTLKIQPAKLEDSAVYLCASSVGPGTGYNEQFFGPGTRLTVL.

The genes are TRBV28 and TRBJ1-2, with a weak D call TRBD1 (6 bases). The CDR3 spans 14 residues. Deletions cut 8 bases from V and 3 bases from J, with 16 bases between. Germline CDR1 MDHEN, CDR2 SYDVKM. Here the CDR3 DNA reads TGTGCCAGCCAGGGGTCAGACAAACACTATGGCTACACCTTC. Protein sequence: CASQGSDKHYGYTF.

V and J are TRBV5-4 and TRBJ2-1; possible D gene TRBD1, 5 bases. The CDR3 spans 13 residues. Germline V gives CDR1 SGHNT, CDR2 YYREEE (reference sequence). V was clipped by 4 bases and J by 5 bases, with 10 bases between them. The CDR3 spells CASSLGLDNEQFF. DNA of the CDR3: TGTGCCAGCAGCCTGGGGCTAGACAATGAGCAGTTCTTC.

The chain joins TRBV5-1 to TRBJ2-3, with a tentative D call TRBD2 (6 bases). The CDR3 is made up of 16 amino acids. Germline V CDR1 and CDR2: SGHRS, YFSETQ. V lost 0 bases to trimming and J lost 2 bases, with 13 bases between them. The CDR3 loop reads CASSLGSSAITDTQYF. CDR3 bases: TGCGCCAGCAGCTTGGGTTCTAGCGCTATCACAGATACGCAGTATTTT.